The next 8 T cell receptor beta chains were all read from a single sample in a study of OX40 agonist ivuxolimab in advanced cancers. Clones were sequenced by immunoSEQ multiplex PCR, and TCRdb holds only the in-frame ones, with some missing. Of 81,000 or so clones in the sample, more than 75% are singletons; the top ten hold 0.45% to 0.6%. The sequencing used CD4+ or CD8+ T cells sorted from blood, collected in a trial of the OX40 agonist ivuxolimab. Receptors originate from an adult with an advanced solid tumor such as melanoma, head and neck, liver or kidney cancer.

The gene calls are TRBV7-3 and TRBJ2-5; 8 bases are shared with TRBD1. V lost 5 bases and J lost 2; bases outside the gene matches: 7. Germline CDR1 SGHTA, CDR2 FQGTGA. The CDR3 is 15 residues long. The CDR3 sequence: CASSPQGQEQETQYF. As DNA, the CDR3 is TGTGCCAGCAGCCCCCAGGGACAGGAGCAAGAGACCCAGTACTTC.

Only a few counts were recorded for this clone. The chain joins TRBV28 to TRBJ1-1; 8 bases fit TRBD1. Trimming cost V 5 bases and J 6 bases; bases outside gene matches: 2. Per the germline V gene, CDR1 is MDHEN and CDR2 is SYDVKM. CDR3 length: 12 amino acids. CDR3 in DNA: TGTGCCAGCAGTGACAGGGGCCCTGAAGCTTTCTTT. Amino acid sequence: CASSDRGPEAFF.

The chain has TRBV2 and TRBJ2-1, with D possibly TRBD2 on 5 matching bases. Germline V gene lookup returns CDR1 SNHLY and CDR2 FYNNEI. This CDR3 comprises 15 residues. V shed 6 bases and J shed 0 bases, with 12 bases lying between them. CDR3 protein: CASSGLGSSYNEQFF. As DNA, the CDR3 is TGTGCCAGCAGCGGACTTGGGAGCTCCTACAATGAGCAGTTCTTC.

This clone was recorded once. The genes are TRBV16 and TRBJ1-2; a weak D match, TRBD1 (5 bases). V lost 4 bases to trimming and J lost 12 bases, with 15 bases between them. Germline V lookup: CDR1 KGHSY, CDR2 FQNENV. CDR3 size: 12 residues. In DNA, the CDR3 is TGTGCCAGCAGCCCCGGGAGGGACCTACACACCTTC. This translates into CASSPGRDLHTF.

This clone is a singleton in its sample. Here the CDR3 DNA reads TGTGCCAGCAGCTTATCCAGGGTCTCTGAAGCTTTCTTT. Residues: CASSLSRVSEAFF. This rearrangement joins TRBV7-9 to TRBJ1-1; a weak D match, TRBD1 (5 bases). The CDR3 contains 13 residues. Trimming removed 2 bases at V and 6 bases at J, with 10 bases between. Per the germline V gene, CDR1 is SEHNR and CDR2 is FQNEAQ (reference sequence).

The chain carries TRBV5-8 and TRBJ2-3; the D is unclear. In germline, CDR1 is SGHTS, CDR2 YDEGEE. CDR3 length equals 12 residues. V gave up 5 bases and J gave up 0 bases, with 4 bases separating them. DNA for the CDR3: TGTGCCAGCAGGCCCAGCACAGATACGCAGTATTTT. It is translated as CASRPSTDTQYF.

The V and J genes are TRBV19 and TRBJ1-2; 11 nucleotides align to TRBD1. The V gene's germline CDR1 is LNHDA and CDR2 SQIVND (reference sequence). V shed 2 bases and J 4 bases; nucleotides not matched to a gene: 9. The CDR3 loop spans 17 amino acids. The CDR3 loop is CASSIRTGGRQSYGYTF. Here the CDR3 DNA reads TGTGCCAGTAGTATACGGACAGGGGGCCGACAGAGCTATGGCTACACCTTC.

This clone was seen more than once but under ten times. The chain uses TRBV7-6 and TRBJ2-7; D is perhaps TRBD2 (6 bases). CDR1 is SGHVS, CDR2 FNYEAQ, per germline. The V end lost 4 bases, the J end lost 3 bases, and 16 bases lay between the germline ends. The CDR3 has 15 residues. The DNA of the CDR3 is TGTGCCAGCAGCTATCTCCCGGGACTTATCTACGAGCAGTACTTC. Translating it yields CASSYLPGLIYEQYF.